These 32 T cell receptor beta chains came from one sample sequenced in a study of blood T cell repertoires in COVID-19. Measured with immunoSEQ multiplex PCR; TCRdb has only the in-frame clones, and not every one. Among 240,000 or so clones listed, around 86% were seen once. The sample comprised peripheral blood. The receptors originated from a woman in her sixties or seventies with active or convalescent COVID-19.

This chain links TRBV7-9 with TRBJ1-4; 10 bases line up with TRBD1. The trim removed 5 bases at V and 8 bases at J, leaving 5 bases unmatched. The CDR3 extends over 14 amino acids. CDR1 is SEHNR and CDR2 is FQNEAQ in the germline V gene (reference sequence). In DNA, the CDR3 is TGTGCCAGCAGCCGGACAGGGGGAGCGGAAAAACTGTTTTTT. This encodes CASSRTGGAEKLFF.

The genes are TRBV10-3 and TRBJ2-5, with 9 bases fitting TRBD1. The CDR3 is 13 residues long. The germline V gene encodes CDR1 ENHRY and CDR2 SYGVKD. With 8 bases clipped from V and 1 base from J, the junction kept 2 bases outside the gene matches. The CDR3 bases are TGTGCCATCGGGGGACAGGGCCAAGAGACCCAGTACTTC. As protein: CAIGGQGQETQYF.

This clone was seen only once. The chain couples TRBV19 to TRBJ2-4, with D possibly being TRBD2 (6 bases). Germline CDR1 reads LNHDA; CDR2 reads SQIVND (reference sequence). Trimming removed 5 bases from V and 15 bases from J, with 23 bases in between. The CDR3 spans 14 residues. Here the CDR3 DNA reads TGTGCCAGTAGTGACTCACCGGGACCGGAGCGGGTGTACTTC. Translating it yields CASSDSPGPERVYF. Looking up the rest from reference TRBV19 and TRBJ2-4 gives the full variable domain: DGGITQSPKYLFRKEGQNVTLSCEQNLNHDAMYWYRQDPGQGLRLIYYSQIVNDFQKGDIAEGYSVSREKKESFPLTVTSAQKNPTAFYLCASSDSPGPERVYFGAGTRLSVL.

The chain uses TRBV4-3 and TRBJ1-1, with no clear D. V gave up 1 base and J gave up 6 bases, with 9 bases separating them. CDR3 size: 13 residues. Germline CDR1 is LGHNA and CDR2 is YSLEER. The CDR3 nucleotides are TGCGCCAGCAGCCAAGGACAAGTGTCTGAAGCTTTCTTT. Protein: CASSQGQVSEAFF.

V usage is TRBV6-5 and J usage is TRBJ1-2; TRBD1 matches at 7 bases. Germline values: CDR1 MNHEY, CDR2 SVGAGI. V shed 2 bases and J 14 bases; nucleotides not matched to a gene: 20. The length of the CDR3 is 16 residues. The CDR3 DNA reads TGTGCCAGCAGTTACGGAACCTCTGTGCCCCAGGGACAGCGAACCTTC. It is translated as CASSYGTSVPQGQRTF.

The chain joins TRBV7-2 to TRBJ2-1, with a possible D match to TRBD2 (6 bases). CDR1 is SGHTA and CDR2 is FQGNSA in the germline V gene. The CDR3 is made up of 14 amino acids. Trimming stripped 5 bases from V and 6 bases from J, with 14 bases between. The CDR3 DNA follows: TGTGCCAGCAGCCAGGGCGGGGTTTCCAATGAGCAGTTCTTC. Translation gives CASSQGGVSNEQFF.

This rearrangement joins TRBV5-1 to TRBJ1-5; D gene uncertain. The CDR3 is 13 residues long. Trimming took off 2 bases at V and 6 bases at J, with 9 bases between the two ends. CDR1 is SGHRS, CDR2 YFSETQ, per germline. CDR3 sequence: CASSLEAGQPQHF. CDR3 DNA sequence: TGCGCCAGCAGCTTAGAGGCCGGTCAGCCCCAGCATTTT.

The CDR3 spells CASSLGGFRTDTQYF. In DNA, the CDR3 is TGTGCCAGCAGCTTGGGGGGGTTCCGCACAGATACGCAGTATTTT. The genes are TRBV7-3 and TRBJ2-3; TRBD2 matches at 7 bases. With 3 bases clipped from V and 1 base from J, the junction kept 4 bases outside the gene matches. The CDR3 is made up of 15 amino acids. Germline CDR1 and CDR2: SGHTA and FQGTGA.

The chain couples TRBV7-9 to TRBJ1-1, with unresolved D. Germline V gene sequence: CDR1 SEHNR, CDR2 FQNEAQ (reference sequence). There are 12 residues in the CDR3. V was clipped by 11 bases and J by 4 bases, with 14 bases between them. The CDR3 bases are TGTGCCGCGGGGTGGGTCCGCACTGAAGCTTTCTTT. Amino acid sequence: CAAGWVRTEAFF.

The rearrangement joins TRBV19 to TRBJ1-1, with D maybe TRBD1 (6 bases). V lost 8 bases to trimming and J lost 10 bases, with 14 bases between them. The CDR3 has 11 residues. Germline CDR1 and CDR2: LNHDA and SQIVND (reference sequence). The CDR3, as DNA: TGTGCCAGTGGACAGAACAGGGCAGCTTTCTTT. This sequence encodes CASGQNRAAFF.

The chain recombines TRBV4-3 with TRBJ1-2; D call uncertain. With 0 bases removed from V and 2 bases from J, the gap between germline ends came to 13 bases. The CDR3 sequence is 16 residues long. Germline V gives CDR1 LGHNA, CDR2 YSLEER. The CDR3 loop reads CASSQDPTPGNYGYTF. DNA for the CDR3: TGCGCCAGCAGCCAAGATCCCACTCCGGGAAACTATGGCTACACCTTC.

This chain connects TRBV18 to TRBJ1-2, with TRBD1 identical over 8 bases. V was pared by 3 bases and J by 4 bases, with 4 bases of the junction left unmatched. The germline V gene has CDR1 KGHSH and CDR2 LQKENI. This CDR3 contains 14 residues. The chain's CDR3 is CASSPLTGVYGYTF. CDR3 DNA sequence: TGTGCCAGCTCACCTTTGACAGGGGTCTATGGCTACACCTTC.

The chain uses TRBV4-2 and TRBJ2-7; tentatively, D is TRBD2 (5 bases). Trimming took off 1 base at V and 3 bases at J, with 13 bases between the two ends. Germline-derived CDR1 and CDR2 are LGHNA and YNFKEQ. This CDR3 spans 15 amino acids. The CDR3 here is CASSQVAEARYEQYF. The CDR3 region has the DNA TGTGCCAGCAGCCAAGTCGCGGAGGCACGCTACGAGCAGTACTTC.

J is TRBJ1-2 and V is TRBV7-8; 7 positions match TRBD1. The CDR3 is 17 amino acids. With 5 bases clipped from V and 6 bases from J, the junction kept 18 bases outside the gene matches. CDR1 and CDR2 (germline): SGHVS, FQNEAQ. The CDR3 here is CASSVTGAAHRLDGYTF. As DNA, the CDR3 is TGTGCCAGCAGCGTTACAGGGGCAGCCCACCGACTTGATGGCTACACCTTC.

This clone occurred a few times. This chain uses TRBV4-2 with TRBJ1-4; TRBD1 agrees at 10 bases. The CDR3 sequence is 15 residues long. The germline CDR1 and CDR2 sequences are LGHNA and YNFKEQ. V dropped 1 base and J dropped 6; count of bases not matched to a gene: 2. The CDR3 DNA sequence: TGTGCCAGCAGCCAAGTAGGGACAGGGGATGAAAAACTGTTTTTT. Encoded protein: CASSQVGTGDEKLFF.

There are many counts of this clone. The V call is TRBV4-1, the J call TRBJ2-7; D not certain. Trimming took 8 bases from V and 1 from J, leaving 6 bases between them. This CDR3 has 11 residues. The V gene's germline CDR1 is MGHRA and CDR2 YSYEKL. CDR3 sequence: CASGESYEQYF. CDR3 sequence (DNA): TGCGCCAGCGGAGAGTCCTACGAGCAGTACTTC.

The chain combines TRBV3-1 (or the pseudogene TRBV3-2) with TRBJ1-1, with 8 bases lining up with TRBD1. The CDR3 contains 16 residues. Per the germline V gene, CDR1 is LGHDT and CDR2 is YNNKEL (reference sequence). V gave up 3 bases and J gave up 3 bases; unmatched junction bases: 9. DNA of the CDR3: TGTGCCAGCAGCCAGACCAGGGGGCTGGTCCACACTGAAGCTTTCTTT. It encodes CASSQTRGLVHTEAFF.

This clone was seen a single time. The chain has TRBV6-5 and TRBJ2-7, with 7 bases identical to TRBD1. There are 13 residues in the CDR3. Looked up from germline, CDR1 is MNHEY and CDR2 is SVGAGI. V lost 10 bases and J lost 1; bases outside the gene matches: 7. The CDR3 bases are TGTGCCATCCGGGACAGCCAATCCTACGAGCAGTACTTC. Protein sequence: CAIRDSQSYEQYF.

This clone appeared once. J is TRBJ2-2 and V is TRBV6-2 or TRBV6-3; a possible D gene is TRBD1 (5 bases). V gave up 5 bases and J gave up 5 bases, with 12 bases separating them. Per germline, CDR1 MNHEY and CDR2 SVGEGT. This CDR3 spans 14 amino acids. The CDR3 sequence: CASSPFQGTGELFF. CDR3 in DNA: TGTGCCAGCAGTCCCTTCCAGGGTACCGGGGAGCTGTTTTTT.

V gene TRBV11-2 combines with J gene TRBJ1-1; 8 bases match TRBD1. Germline assignment: CDR1 SGHAT and CDR2 FQNNGV. Germline trimming cut 6 bases from V and 5 bases from J; bases unmatched to any gene: 14. This CDR3 is 16 amino acids long. The CDR3 region is CASRRQGWTIGTEAFF. CDR3 nucleotides: TGTGCCAGCAGGCGACAGGGGTGGACCATTGGGACTGAAGCTTTCTTT.

This rearrangement joins TRBV7-3 to TRBJ2-1, with unresolved D. This CDR3 is built from 13 residues. Germline V gene sequence: CDR1 SGHTA, CDR2 FQGTGA. V was cut by 3 bases and J by 4 bases, with 7 bases left in between. CDR3 amino acids: CASSFTSYNEQFF. The CDR3, as DNA: TGTGCCAGCAGCTTTACAAGTTACAATGAGCAGTTCTTC.

The CDR3 DNA follows: TGTGCCAGCAGTAACGGGGGTTCCAAAAACATTCAGTACTTC. Translating gives CASSNGGSKNIQYF. J is TRBJ2-4 and V is TRBV27; a weak D match, TRBD2 (6 bases). The CDR3 is 14 residues long. Germline V gene sequence: CDR1 MNHEY, CDR2 SMNVEV (reference sequence). The V and J ends lost 5 bases and 2 bases respectively, with 10 bases between them.

V usage is TRBV5-8 and J usage is TRBJ2-7; a possible D gene is TRBD2 (6 bases). Per germline, CDR1 SGHTS and CDR2 YDEGEE. This CDR3 spans 14 amino acids. V was clipped by 2 bases and J by 7 bases, with 16 bases between them. The CDR3 loop reads CASSFGARGGEQYF. The CDR3 DNA reads TGTGCCAGCAGCTTTGGGGCACGCGGAGGGGAGCAGTACTTC.

The chain has TRBV7-2 and TRBJ2-1; D is possibly TRBD2 (7 bases). The length of the CDR3 is 16 residues. V dropped 3 bases and J dropped 6 bases, with 18 bases sitting between them. The germline CDR1 and CDR2 sequences are SGHTA and FQGNSA. CDR3 loop: CASSFAGAPRGNEQFF. The DNA for the CDR3 is TGTGCCAGCAGCTTTGCGGGGGCCCCTAGGGGCAATGAGCAGTTCTTC.

This clone showed up just a few times. The J gene is TRBJ1-5, the V gene TRBV5-3; no reliable D call. TRBV5-3 is classed as an ORF, of uncertain function. The germline V and J ends were trimmed by 1 base and 5 bases, with 16 bases remaining between them. The CDR3 is 16 residues long. As DNA, the CDR3 is TGTGCCAGAAGCTTGTCGGCGGAGAGGTCGGATCAGCCCCAGCATTTT. Translation: CARSLSAERSDQPQHF.

This sequence joins TRBV5-1 and TRBJ1-6; D is perhaps TRBD1 (5 bases). CDR1 and CDR2 (germline): SGHRS, YFSETQ. The CDR3 consists of 14 residues. V was clipped by 0 bases and J by 8 bases, with 9 bases between them. As DNA, the CDR3 is TGCGCCAGCAGCTTGGACGGCAGGGATTCACCCCTCCACTTT. Amino acid sequence: CASSLDGRDSPLHF. Supplemented by reference TRBV5-1 and TRBJ1-6, the full variable domain reads KAGVTQTPRYLIKTRGQQVTLSCSPISGHRSVSWYQQTPGQGLQFLFEYFSETQRNKGNFPGRFSGRQFSNSRSEMNVSTLELGDSALYLCASSLDGRDSPLHFGNGTRLTVT.

The gene calls are TRBV27 and TRBJ1-2; the D is unclear. V shed 6 bases and J shed 5 bases, with 13 bases lying between them. CDR1 is MNHEY, CDR2 SMNVEV, per germline (reference sequence). The CDR3 contains 13 residues. The CDR3 spells CASSLKPAYGYTF. In DNA, the CDR3 is TGTGCCAGCAGCCTCAAACCTGCGTATGGCTACACCTTC.

The chain recombines TRBV5-1 with TRBJ1-1; the D gene is possibly TRBD1 (6 bases). This CDR3 is 14 amino acids long. In germline, CDR1 is SGHRS, CDR2 YFSETQ. V gave up 4 bases and J gave up 2 bases, with 12 bases separating them. CDR3 bases: TGCGCCAGCAGCAGCCGGGGGGCAAACACTGAAGCTTTCTTT. It yields the protein CASSSRGANTEAFF.

The chain links TRBV18 to TRBJ1-1; D gene unclear. The CDR3 covers 13 residues. Germline CDR1 KGHSH, CDR2 LQKENI. V gave up 3 bases and J gave up 3 bases, with 8 bases separating them. The CDR3 protein is CASSPHTYTEAFF. For the CDR3, the DNA is TGTGCCAGCTCACCTCACACGTACACTGAAGCTTTCTTT.

For the CDR3, the DNA is TGTGCCAGTAGTATAGGGAGCGCCCAAGAGACCCAGTACTTC. It yields the protein CASSIGSAQETQYF. J is TRBJ2-5 and V is TRBV19; D gene ambiguous. The V end was cut by 1 base, the J end by 1 base, with 7 bases between. Looked up from germline, CDR1 is LNHDA and CDR2 is SQIVND (reference sequence). The CDR3 has 14 residues.

The V and J genes are TRBV6-2 or TRBV6-3 and TRBJ2-7; 9 positions agree with TRBD1. The germline V gene encodes CDR1 MNHEY and CDR2 SVGEGT. The CDR3 extends over 17 amino acids. V lost 1 base, J lost 1 base, and 8 bases stayed unmatched. CDR3 DNA sequence: TGTGCCAGCAGTTACTTGCGGGACAGGGCCCCTTCCTACGAGCAGTACTTC. Protein sequence: CASSYLRDRAPSYEQYF.

The gene calls are TRBV6-5 and TRBJ2-2; TRBD1 aligns across 8 bases. The V gene end was trimmed by 4 bases and the J gene end by 7 bases; junction bases not matched to a gene: 11. Germline assignment: CDR1 MNHEY and CDR2 SVGAGI. The CDR3 runs 16 residues. The CDR3 loop is CASSSQSRGRGGELFF. CDR3 DNA sequence: TGTGCCAGCAGTTCCCAATCCAGGGGGCGCGGCGGGGAGCTGTTTTTT.